One and the same sample provided the 12 T cell receptor beta chains below, sequenced in a study of CD8+CD57+ T cells in acquired aplastic anemia. Genomic DNA served as template for TCR beta VDJ and CDR3 profiling. MiXCR, applied by TCRdb to the reads, yields one record per CDR3 protein. The table lists around 500,000 distinct CDR3 sequences, more than 25% of them singletons, with roughly 0.8% in the top ten. Patients chosen for sequencing had shown CD8+CD57+ cell expansion by flow cytometry. Sequenced material: sorted CD4+, CD8+, or CD8+CD57+ T cells (not recorded which) from PBMCs. The receptors come from a human donor with aplastic anemia.

This clonotype was counted many times. V gene TRBV19 combines with J gene TRBJ1-1, with D perhaps matching TRBD1 (6 bases). Looked up from germline, CDR1 is LNHDA and CDR2 is SQIVND (reference sequence). V dropped 5 bases and J dropped 1 base, with 8 bases sitting between them. The CDR3 has 13 amino acids. The CDR3 region is CASSGDKNTEAFF. DNA for the CDR3: TGTGCCAGTAGTGGGGACAAGAACACTGAAGCTTTCTTT.

V is TRBV4-3 and J is TRBJ2-7; 10 bases are a match to TRBD1. This CDR3 region has 15 residues. Germline-derived CDR1 and CDR2 are LGHNA and YSLEER. V shed 1 base, J shed 5 bases, and the junction held 5 bases outside the gene matches. The CDR3: CASSQAHGTGDEQYF. Here the CDR3 DNA reads TGCGCCAGCAGCCAAGCCCATGGGACAGGGGACGAGCAGTACTTC.

The genes are TRBV11-2 and TRBJ1-2, with D possibly matching TRBD1 (6 bases). Germline assignment: CDR1 SGHAT and CDR2 FQNNGV. CDR3 length: 14 amino acids. The V gene lost 1 base and the J gene lost 6 bases, with 12 bases spanning the gap. The CDR3: CASSLVPGQNGYTF. CDR3 coding DNA: TGTGCCAGCAGCTTAGTGCCGGGACAAAATGGCTACACCTTC. The variable domain in full, completed from reference TRBV11-2 and TRBJ1-2, reads EAGVAQSPRYKIIEKRQSVAFWCNPISGHATLYWYQQILGQGPKLLIQFQNNGVVDDSQLPKDRFSAERLKGVDSTLKIQPAKLEDSAVYLCASSLVPGQNGYTFGSGTRLTVV.

About this clonotype itself: An end of the junction differs from the germline gene, which may be a read error. The chain uses TRBV10-3 and TRBJ2-7; D is undetermined. From germline, CDR1 is ENHRY and CDR2 SYGVKD. CDR3 length: 13 amino acids. In nucleotides, the CDR3 is TGTGCCAGCAGTGTCTCCAGCTTCTACGAGCAGTACTTC. It is translated as CASSVSSFYEQYF.

On this clonotype: One base away lies a much larger clone, so this may be a sequencing read error. This rearrangement joins TRBV29-1 to TRBJ2-7; D gene unclear. The CDR3 totals 12 residues. The ends were cut back, 6 bases at V and 6 bases at J, with 15 bases in the middle. Germline V lookup: CDR1 SQVTM, CDR2 ANQGSEA. The CDR3 sequence: CSVERAPSEQYF. Here the CDR3 DNA reads TGCAGCGTAGAAAGGGCCCCATCCGAGCAGTACTTC.

This clonotype came up a few times. The rearrangement uses TRBV7-2 and TRBJ2-3; TRBD1 matches 7 bases. There are 14 residues in the CDR3. V dropped 3 bases and J dropped 1; count of bases not matched to a gene: 1. Germline assignment: CDR1 SGHTA and CDR2 FQGNSA. CDR3 in amino acids: CASSFGQGTDTQYF. As DNA, the CDR3 is TGTGCCAGCAGCTTTGGACAGGGCACAGATACGCAGTATTTT.

The genes are TRBV7-2 and TRBJ2-7, with D possibly TRBD1 on 6 matching bases. V was cut by 4 bases and J by 3 bases, with 16 bases left in between. This CDR3 is built from 15 residues. Per germline, CDR1 SGHTA and CDR2 FQGNSA. Here the CDR3 reads CASSSEPTGFYEQYF. The CDR3 nucleotides are TGTGCCAGCAGCTCAGAACCCACAGGGTTCTACGAGCAGTACTTC.

The DNA of the CDR3 is TGCAGTGCGAAGGAGGGAGGGTACCAAGAGACCCAGTACTTC. It codes for CSAKEGGYQETQYF. The chain carries TRBV20-1 and TRBJ2-5, with TRBD2 identical over 7 bases. The CDR3 sequence is 14 residues long. Looked up from germline, CDR1 is DFQATT and CDR2 is SNEGSKA (reference sequence). Losses at the gene ends were 6 bases for V and 0 bases for J; bases not matched to a gene: 7.

The chain uses TRBV2 and TRBJ1-2; TRBD1 matches at 7 bases. The CDR3 extends over 15 amino acids. Germline assignment: CDR1 SNHLY and CDR2 FYNNEI. Trimming cost V 2 bases and J 6 bases; bases outside gene matches: 9. CDR3 bases: TGTGCCAGCAGTGAAACCTGGGGCAGGGGGAATGGCTACACCTTC. It translates to CASSETWGRGNGYTF.

Ten or more counts support this clonotype. The chain carries TRBV2 and TRBJ1-1; D not resolved. The CDR3 runs to 14 residues. Trimming pared 4 bases from V and 4 bases from J, leaving 13 bases between. Germline CDR1 is SNHLY and CDR2 is FYNNEI. The CDR3 DNA is TGTGCCAGCAGTGTAAGACGGTCAGGCACTGAAGCTTTCTTT. This translates into CASSVRRSGTEAFF.

This clonotype was observed at least ten times. As DNA, the CDR3 is TGCGCCAGCAGCTTGGGCACGGACAGCATCTATGGCTACACCTTC. This codes for CASSLGTDSIYGYTF. The chain recombines TRBV5-1 with TRBJ1-2; possibly TRBD1 for D (6 bases). Trimming left V 0 bases short and J 4 bases short, with 13 bases between. The CDR3 runs 15 residues. Germline V CDR1 and CDR2: SGHRS, YFSETQ.

This clonotype was picked up many times. CDR3 region: CASSAAGDRSYNEQFF. In nucleotides, the CDR3 is TGTGCCAGCAGTGCCGCCGGGGACAGATCCTACAATGAGCAGTTCTTC. The V gene is TRBV25-1, the J gene TRBJ2-1; 7 nucleotides line up with TRBD1. CDR1 and CDR2 from the germline V gene are MGHDK and SYGVNS. J gave up 1 base and V 4 bases, and 7 bases lay outside the gene matches. The CDR3 contains 16 residues.